Described below is a single T cell receptor beta chain sequence and its context. Its antigen is not known. This CDR3 comprises 15 residues. The germline V gene encodes CDR1 MDHEN and CDR2 SYDVKM. Trimming took 8 bases from V and 3 from J, leaving 17 bases between them. CD8 cells regarded as naive lacked CD45RO, were positively chosen for CCR7, and omitted terminally differentiated effector memory CD45RA+ cells. The run depth of the assay was deep. The data were produced by immunoSEQ multiplex PCR, yet TCRdb's version contains in-frame clones alone and is incomplete. Counted here are approximately 600,000 clones, roughly 95% occurring once; the ten biggest clones make up over 0.1%. This entry is derived from a study of shared clonotypes between healthy human individuals. General study points: Of the naive CD4 clonotypes, about 5% were shared across several donors. Generally, naive subsets (rather than memory subsets) showed larger estimated richness.

The sample consisted of naive CD8+ T cells sorted from blood. The chain combines TRBV28 with TRBJ1-5; TRBD1 is a possible D gene (5 bases). This clonotype was sampled from a woman in her thirties in good health. CDR3 DNA sequence: TGTGCCAGCTGCCCCCTTTCGGGGGTCAATCAGCCCCAGCATTTT. This sequence encodes CASCPLSGVNQPQHF.